This T cell receptor (delta chain) was obtained from a study of gamma-delta chains in newborns, infants, children. Study-level background: Microbial exposure reportedly drives polyclonal innate γδ T cell expansion after birth.

TCRdb ran CATT on the reads. The sample carries some 10,000 delta-chain clones, approximately 9.7% recorded once. The CDR3 length is 19 residues. The junction had 18 bases not matched to a gene; V was cut back by 4 bases and J by 2 bases. CDR1 is GEAIGNYY, CDR2 EKD, per germline. Sequencing input: blood. The chain carries TRDV2 and TRDJ1; 10 nucleotides line up with TRDD3. The J gene is not listed in TCRdb, so it was assigned here from a DNA match to germline. The TCR originated in a child who was a newborn, infant or young child, either healthy, febrile or measles-vaccinated (not recorded which). For the CDR3, the DNA is TGTGCCTGTGAATCTGGTCGGAAAAAACTGGGGGATTTGACCGATAAACTCATCTTT. This sequence encodes CACESGRKKLGDLTDKLIF.